This TCR beta chain originates from a study of blood T cell repertoires in COVID-19. Study at large: T cells, B-cell-depleted T cells, or PBMCs supplied cDNA or gDNA.

The table came from immunoSEQ multiplex PCR; TCRdb's copy has only in-frame clones and leaves some out. Seen here are fewer than 120,000 clones, approximately 90% observed once, and the top ten hold approximately 3.4%. Germline CDR1 reads SQVTM; CDR2 reads ANQGSEA. The CDR3 runs to 13 residues. Trimming shortened V by 4 bases and J by 1 base, and 10 bases separated the two germline ends. Source material: peripheral blood. The sequence derives from a woman aged 45-60 years with acute or convalescent COVID-19. This chain joins TRBV29-1 and TRBJ1-1; D is uncertain. The CDR3 sequence: CSVAAGRNTEAFF. DNA of the CDR3: TGCAGCGTTGCAGCCGGGAGGAACACTGAAGCTTTCTTT. The variable domain in full, completed from reference TRBV29-1 and TRBJ1-1, reads SAVISQKPSRDICQRGTSLTIQCQVDSQVTMMFWYRQQPGQSLTLIATANQGSEATYESGFVIDKFPISRPNLTFSTLTVSNMSPEDSSIYLCSVAAGRNTEAFFGQGTRLTVV.